A single sample is the source of the 11 T cell receptor beta chains below, sequenced in a study of T cells in localized non-small cell lung cancer. The repertoire was sequenced with immunoSEQ multiplex PCR; TCRdb's copy has only in-frame clones and lacks some. The table includes 70,000 to 85,000 clones, approximately 84% detected once. Source: peripheral blood, taken before any cancer treatment. These receptors were obtained from a female donor at least 60 years old with stage I lung adenocarcinoma.

The rearrangement uses TRBV7-2 and TRBJ2-5; no firm D call. The CDR3 is 12 residues long. Trimming stripped 3 bases from V and 3 bases from J, with 5 bases between. Germline V gene data show CDR1 as SGHTA and CDR2 as FQGNSA. As DNA, the CDR3 is TGTGCCAGCAGCTTGCTAAAAGAGACCCAGTACTTC. Its translation: CASSLLKETQYF.

The rearrangement links TRBV9 to TRBJ1-3; 8 bases agree with TRBD1. V was clipped by 0 bases and J by 2 bases; unmatched bases: 7. There are 17 residues in the CDR3. From germline, CDR1 is SGDLS and CDR2 YYNGEE. The CDR3 DNA reads TGTGCCAGCAGCGTAGTGGACAGGGCAGAGGCTGGAAACACCATATATTTT. It specifies CASSVVDRAEAGNTIYF.

The chain recombines TRBV19 with TRBJ2-5, with a possible D match to TRBD1 (5 bases). This CDR3 spans 12 amino acids. The V end was cut by 6 bases, the J end by 4 bases, with 9 bases between. CDR1 is LNHDA, CDR2 SQIVND, per germline (reference sequence). DNA of the CDR3: TGTGCCAGTAGCCAGGGCCGAGAGACCCAGTACTTC. This codes for CASSQGRETQYF. Full variable domain (rest looked up from reference TRBV19 and TRBJ2-5): DGGITQSPKYLFRKEGQNVTLSCEQNLNHDAMYWYRQDPGQGLRLIYYSQIVNDFQKGDIAEGYSVSREKKESFPLTVTSAQKNPTAFYLCASSQGRETQYFGPGTRLLVL.

The rearrangement uses TRBV4-2 and TRBJ2-5; the match to TRBD2 covers 11 bases. Germline V CDR1 and CDR2: LGHNA, YNFKEQ. The CDR3 sequence is 16 residues long. The trim removed 0 bases at V and 6 bases at J, leaving 6 bases unmatched. The CDR3 protein is CASSQEALAGGQTQYF. The CDR3 bases are TGTGCCAGCAGCCAAGAAGCGCTAGCGGGGGGTCAGACCCAGTACTTC.

The chain recombines TRBV6-6 with TRBJ1-6, with a weak D call TRBD1 (6 bases). The CDR3 runs 15 residues. The V gene's germline CDR1 is MNHNY and CDR2 SVGAGI (reference sequence). Trimming stripped 2 bases from V and 7 bases from J, with 12 bases between. As DNA, the CDR3 is TGTGCCAGCAGTTACGACGGCAGGGGCAATTCACCCCTCCACTTT. Amino acid sequence: CASSYDGRGNSPLHF.

The J gene is TRBJ2-1, the V gene TRBV27, with 10 bases matching TRBD2. This CDR3 comprises 15 residues. Unmatched junction bases numbered 12, after V lost 7 bases and J lost 9 bases. Germline V lookup: CDR1 MNHEY, CDR2 SMNVEV (reference sequence). The DNA of the CDR3 is TGTGCCAGCACCCAGGTGCTAGCGGGAGCAGGTGAGCAGTTCTTC. It specifies CASTQVLAGAGEQFF.

V and J are TRBV5-1 and TRBJ2-1; D possibly corresponds to TRBD2 (6 bases). The CDR3 has 12 amino acids. Per germline, CDR1 SGHRS and CDR2 YFSETQ. The V gene lost 4 bases and the J gene lost 9 bases, with 11 bases spanning the gap. The CDR3 reads CASSQDYSEQFF. The DNA of the CDR3 is TGCGCCAGCAGCCAGGACTATTCTGAGCAGTTCTTC.

The V gene is TRBV5-4, the J gene TRBJ2-4; D remains ambiguous. V lost 5 bases, J lost 6 bases, and 0 bases lay in between. The CDR3 has 9 amino acids. In germline, CDR1 is SGHNT, CDR2 YYREEE (reference sequence). This CDR3 reads CASRNIQYF. CDR3 coding DNA: TGTGCCAGCAGAAACATTCAGTACTTC.

This clone has more than one count but fewer than ten. This sequence joins TRBV14 and TRBJ1-2, with no clear D. Germline assignment: CDR1 SGHDN and CDR2 FVKESK. This CDR3 has 13 residues. Trimming cost V 4 bases and J 8 bases, with 14 bases left between them. This CDR3 is CASSLSSMGGYTF. In DNA, the CDR3 is TGTGCCAGCAGCCTATCCTCCATGGGCGGCTACACCTTC.

This chain links TRBV9 with TRBJ2-3; TRBD2 agrees at 9 bases. Trimming at V came to 0 bases and at J to 1 base, leaving 9 bases not matched to a gene. The germline V gene has CDR1 SGDLS and CDR2 YYNGEE. This CDR3 is built from 18 residues. The CDR3 is CASSVGGGGASRTDTQYF. CDR3 DNA sequence: TGTGCCAGCAGCGTAGGTGGCGGGGGGGCCTCCCGCACAGATACGCAGTATTTT.

The chain combines TRBV19 with TRBJ1-1; no firm D call. The germline V gene has CDR1 LNHDA and CDR2 SQIVND (reference sequence). The V gene lost 0 bases and the J gene lost 5 bases, with 13 bases spanning the gap. The length of the CDR3 is 15 residues. CDR3 amino acids: CASSIESMGRTEAFF. For the CDR3, the DNA is TGTGCCAGTAGTATAGAATCGATGGGGAGGACTGAAGCTTTCTTT.